This T cell receptor (beta chain) was observed in a study of blood T cell repertoires in COVID-19. At the level of the study: COVID-19 samples from acute and convalescent phases originated in the United States, Italy and Spain. T cells, B-cell-depleted T cells, or PBMCs supplied cDNA or gDNA.

In its sample, this clone was seen a few times. Original methodology: The authors estimated nucleated cell counts from reference gene primer amplification. The data were produced by immunoSEQ multiplex PCR, yet TCRdb's version contains in-frame clones alone and is incomplete. Clone size and V and J calls were adopted from that table, with D and trimming inferred from the DNA. The sample includes about 99,000 clones, about four fifths of them seen just once. This CDR3 has 12 amino acids. CDR1 is GTSNPN, CDR2 SVGIG, per germline (reference sequence). Trimming took 0 bases from V and 7 from J, leaving 7 bases between them.

Input material: peripheral blood. The sequence was obtained from a man in his sixties with acute or convalescent COVID-19. The chain combines TRBV30 with TRBJ1-5; D is unclear. The CDR3 loop is CAWSVGGQPQHF. The DNA of the CDR3 is TGTGCCTGGAGTGTAGGAGGGCAGCCCCAGCATTTT.